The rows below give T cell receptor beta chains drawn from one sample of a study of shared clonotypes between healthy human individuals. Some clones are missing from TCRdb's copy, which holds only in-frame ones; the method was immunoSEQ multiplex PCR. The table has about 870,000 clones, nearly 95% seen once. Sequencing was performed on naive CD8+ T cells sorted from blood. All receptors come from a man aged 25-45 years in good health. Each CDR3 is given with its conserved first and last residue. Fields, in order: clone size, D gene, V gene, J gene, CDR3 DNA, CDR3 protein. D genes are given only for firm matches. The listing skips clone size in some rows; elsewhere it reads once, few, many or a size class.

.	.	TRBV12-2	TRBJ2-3	TGTGCAAGTCGGATGACTAGCACAGATACGCAGTATTTT	CASRMTSTDTQYF
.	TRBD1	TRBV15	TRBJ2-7	TGTGCCACCAGCAGAGATCCACAGGGGCTCGAGCAGTACTTC	CATSRDPQGLEQYF
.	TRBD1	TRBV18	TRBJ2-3	TGTGCCAGCTCGAACCGACAGGGGGAGATCACAGATACGCAGTATTTT	CASSNRQGEITDTQYF
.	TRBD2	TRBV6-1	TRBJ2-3	TGTGCCAGCAGTGCCATAGCGGGAGACCGCACAGATACGCAGTATTTT	CASSAIAGDRTDTQYF
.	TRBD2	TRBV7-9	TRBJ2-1	TGTGCCAGCGTAGCGGGAGCCTCCTACAATGAGCAGTTCTTC	CASVAGASYNEQFF
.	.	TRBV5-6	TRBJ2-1	TGTGCCAGCAGCTTCCCCCTGACAGTTGCGCAGTTCTTC	CASSFPLTVAQFF
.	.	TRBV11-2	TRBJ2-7	TGTGCCAGCAGCCCGCCCTCCTACGAGCAGTACTTC	CASSPPSYEQYF
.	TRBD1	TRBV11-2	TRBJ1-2	TGTGCCAGCAGCCCGGGGACAGGCCTTTATGGCTACACCTTC	CASSPGTGLYGYTF
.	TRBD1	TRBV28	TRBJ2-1	TGTGCCAGTGCCGGGACAGGGGGCAATGAGCAGTTCTTC	CASAGTGGNEQFF
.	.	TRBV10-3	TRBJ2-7	TGTGCCATCAGTGAGCGTTCAAACTCCTACGAGCAGTACTTC	CAISERSNSYEQYF
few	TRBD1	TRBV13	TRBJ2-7	TGTGCCAGCACCCAGGGGGCGAGTTACGAGCAGTACTTC	CASTQGASYEQYF
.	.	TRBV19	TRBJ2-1	TGTGCCAGTAATGGTTACAATGAGCAGTTCTTC	CASNGYNEQFF
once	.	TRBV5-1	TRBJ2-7	TGCGCCAGCAGCTTATATCAGGGCTCCTACGAGCAGTACTTC	CASSLYQGSYEQYF
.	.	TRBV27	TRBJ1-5	TGTGCCAGCAGTTTGACAGGCAGCAATCAGCCCCAGCATTTT	CASSLTGSNQPQHF
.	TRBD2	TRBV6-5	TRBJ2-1	TGTGCCAGCAGTTACTCTGAGGGAGGGCCCTACAATGAGCAGTTCTTC	CASSYSEGGPYNEQFF
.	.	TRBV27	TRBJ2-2	TGTGCCAGCTCTAGCCTAAACACCGGGGAGCTGTTTTTT	CASSSLNTGELFF
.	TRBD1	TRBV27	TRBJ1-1	TGTGCCAGCAGATCTGGACAGGGGCCGAACACTGAAGCTTTCTTT	CASRSGQGPNTEAFF
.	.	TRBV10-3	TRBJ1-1	TGTGCCATCAGTGCGCCCAGGGACGGTGAAGCTTTCTTT	CAISAPRDGEAFF
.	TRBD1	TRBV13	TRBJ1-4	TGTGCCAGCAGCTTAGCCACCGGACAGGGCGAAAAACTGTTTTTT	CASSLATGQGEKLFF
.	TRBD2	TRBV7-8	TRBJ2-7	TGTGCCAGCAGCGAGACTAGCGGGAGGTACGAGCAGTACTTC	CASSETSGRYEQYF
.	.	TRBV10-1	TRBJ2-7	TGCGCCAGCAGCCCCGGGCCTTCCTACGAGCAGTACTTC	CASSPGPSYEQYF
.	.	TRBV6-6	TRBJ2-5	TGTGCCAGCAGTTACTCGTCCGGGGGAAAAGAGACCCAGTACTTC	CASSYSSGGKETQYF
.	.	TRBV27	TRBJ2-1	TGTGCCAGCAGTTATTCCCGGGACGACCTCCGAGGGAATGAGCAGTTCTTC	CASSYSRDDLRGNEQFF
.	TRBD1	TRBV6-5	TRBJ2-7	TGTGCCAGCAGGCGGGACAGGCGGACCTACGAGCAGTACTTC	CASRRDRRTYEQYF
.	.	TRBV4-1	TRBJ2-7	TGCGCCAGCAGCCTCTCGCCTGGGGGCGAGCAGTACTTC	CASSLSPGGEQYF
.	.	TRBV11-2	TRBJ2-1	TGTGCCAGCAGCGAATGGGATGAGCAGTTCTTC	CASSEWDEQFF
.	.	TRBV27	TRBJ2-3	TGTGCCAGCACTTCCCAGGCGACTAGCACAGATACGCAGTATTTT	CASTSQATSTDTQYF
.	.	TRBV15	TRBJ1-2	TGTGCCACCAGCATCGATCGGACGGTAGCTAACTATGGCTACACCTTC	CATSIDRTVANYGYTF
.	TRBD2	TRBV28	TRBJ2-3	TGTGCCAGCACCCCCGGACTAGCCGGGGTCCCTGGTACGCAGTATTTT	CASTPGLAGVPGTQYF
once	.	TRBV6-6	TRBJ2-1	TGTGCCAGCAGTTACTCGAATTACAATGAGCAGTTCTTC	CASSYSNYNEQFF
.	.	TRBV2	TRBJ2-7	TGTGCCAGCAGTGAGGGGGGACTTTTCACCTACGAGCAGTACTTC	CASSEGGLFTYEQYF
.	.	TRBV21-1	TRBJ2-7	TGTGCCAGCAGGCCATCAGGGGTGGAGTTAGACGAGCAGTACTTC	CASRPSGVELDEQYF
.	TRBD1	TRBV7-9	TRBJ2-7	TGTGCCAGCAGTCGGGTAACAGGGGCCTACGAGCAGTACTTC	CASSRVTGAYEQYF
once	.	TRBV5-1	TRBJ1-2	TGCGCCAGCAGCGCTACCGGGACTGCTAACTATGGCTACACCTTC	CASSATGTANYGYTF
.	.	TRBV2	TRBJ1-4	TGTGCCAGCAGACAGGAGGCTAATGAAAAACTGTTTTTT	CASRQEANEKLFF
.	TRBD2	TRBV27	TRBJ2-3	TGTGCCAGCAGTTCCTACGCGGGACTAGCGGGAGATTTGGCTAGCACAGATACGCAGTATTTT	CASSSYAGLAGDLASTDTQYF
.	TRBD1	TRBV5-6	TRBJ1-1	TGTGCCAGCAGGAGGACAGGGGAGGGCACTGAAGCTTTCTTT	CASRRTGEGTEAFF
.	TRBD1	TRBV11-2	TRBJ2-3	TGTGCCAGCAGCCAAGGGACAGCCTACACAGATACGCAGTATTTT	CASSQGTAYTDTQYF
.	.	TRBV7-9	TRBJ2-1	TGTGCCAGCAGCTTAGGCAGAGACAATGAGCAGTTCTTC	CASSLGRDNEQFF
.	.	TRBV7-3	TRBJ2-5	TGTGCCAGCAGCTTATCGGGGGACCGGGAGACCCAGTACTTC	CASSLSGDRETQYF
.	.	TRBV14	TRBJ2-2	TGTGCCAGCAGCCAAGATAGACCCGGGGAGCTGTTTTTT	CASSQDRPGELFF
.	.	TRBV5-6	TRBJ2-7	TGTGCCAGCAGCCCGGTGGACAGTTCCTACGAGCAGTACTTC	CASSPVDSSYEQYF
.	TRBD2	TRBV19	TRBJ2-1	TGTGCCAGTAGTATAGTCGTGCTAGCGGGACGCAATGAGCAGTTCTTC	CASSIVVLAGRNEQFF
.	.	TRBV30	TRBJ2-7	TGTGCCTGGAAGGTACAAGAGGGTATCTACGAGCAGTACTTC	CAWKVQEGIYEQYF
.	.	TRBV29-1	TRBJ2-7	TGCAGCGACCGAAGGGTGAGCTCCTACGAGCAGTACTTC	CSDRRVSSYEQYF
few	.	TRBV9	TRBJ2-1	TGTGCCAGCAGCGAGAACTCCTACAATGAGCAGTTCTTC	CASSENSYNEQFF
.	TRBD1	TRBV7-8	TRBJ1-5	TGTGCCAGCAGAGCAGGACAGGGCGGTCAGCCCCAGCATTTT	CASRAGQGGQPQHF
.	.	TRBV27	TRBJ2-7	TGTGCCAGCAGTTTACGGCCGTCGGGGGTGGGAGGCTACGAGCAGTACTTC	CASSLRPSGVGGYEQYF
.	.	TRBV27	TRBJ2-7	TGTGCCAGCAGTTTGGATAGGGTTGGACCCTACGAGCAGTACTTC	CASSLDRVGPYEQYF